The rows below give T cell receptor beta chains drawn from one sample of a study of CD4 T cells in relation to SARS-CoV-2 and coronaviruses. What these receptors recognize is not known. This table comes from immunoSEQ multiplex PCR, and its TCRdb copy is limited to in-frame clones, with some not included. Of 9,500 to 12,000 clones listed, about 81% were seen once; the top ten hold approximately 15%. The sample consisted of CD4+ T cells from PBMCs, cultured in vitro. The receptor set was obtained from a human donor in good health. The CDR3 runs from the conserved cysteine through the conserved F or W. The order of the fields is clone size, V gene, D gene, J gene, CDR3 protein, CDR3 DNA. The D gene is left open where the match is weak. The size of a clone is reported for some rows only, either as once, few or many, or as a class for expanded clones.

size: .; V: TRBV4-3; D: TRBD2; J: TRBJ2-5; CDR3: CASSHTSGSPTETQYF; DNA: TGCGCCAGCAGCCATACTAGCGGGAGTCCTACGGAGACCCAGTACTTC
size: .; V: TRBV11-2; D: .; J: TRBJ2-7; CDR3: CASSLAGKPYEQYF; DNA: TGTGCCAGCAGCTTAGCCGGTAAGCCCTACGAGCAGTACTTC
size: once; V: TRBV5-4; D: TRBD2; J: TRBJ2-3; CDR3: CASSLEIAGGRADTQYF; DNA: TGTGCCAGCAGCTTGGAGATAGCGGGAGGGCGGGCAGATACGCAGTATTTT
size: .; V: TRBV5-1; D: TRBD1; J: TRBJ2-1; CDR3: CASSGRQGSNNEQFF; DNA: TGCGCCAGCAGCGGAAGACAGGGTTCTAACAATGAGCAGTTCTTC
size: .; V: TRBV7-9; D: .; J: TRBJ1-1; CDR3: CASSFSQMNTEAFF; DNA: TGTGCCAGCAGCTTTTCACAGATGAACACTGAAGCTTTCTTT
size: .; V: TRBV5-5; D: TRBD1; J: TRBJ1-2; CDR3: CASSSSTGTGNPYGYTF; DNA: TGTGCCAGCAGCTCGAGCACCGGGACAGGGAACCCCTATGGCTACACCTTC
size: few; V: TRBV5-6; D: .; J: TRBJ2-2; CDR3: CASSFHGELFF; DNA: TGTGCCAGCAGCTTTCACGGGGAGCTGTTTTTT
size: once; V: TRBV9; D: TRBD2; J: TRBJ2-1; CDR3: CASSVLSSGRDNEQFF; DNA: TGTGCCAGCAGCGTATTATCTAGCGGGAGGGACAATGAGCAGTTCTTC
size: once; V: TRBV7-2; D: .; J: TRBJ1-2; CDR3: CASSPRRGSNKTYGYTF; DNA: TGTGCCAGCAGCCCAAGGCGGGGGTCTAATAAGACCTATGGCTACACCTTC
size: few; V: TRBV30; D: .; J: TRBJ2-7; CDR3: CAWGKTGQFYVQYF; DNA: TGTGCCTGGGGGAAGACAGGCCAATTCTACGTGCAGTACTTC
size: .; V: TRBV4-2; D: TRBD1; J: TRBJ1-1; CDR3: CASSQDRNRGNTEAFF; DNA: TGTGCCAGCAGCCAAGACAGGAACAGGGGCAACACTGAAGCTTTCTTT
size: .; V: TRBV12-3/TRBV12-4; D: .; J: TRBJ2-5; CDR3: CASSLTETQYF; DNA: TGTGCCAGCAGTTTAACTGAGACCCAGTACTTC
size: .; V: TRBV11-2; D: .; J: TRBJ2-1; CDR3: CASSRTSGAREFF; DNA: TGTGCCAGCAGCCGGACCTCAGGGGCGAGGGAGTTCTTC
size: .; V: TRBV7-9; D: .; J: TRBJ2-3; CDR3: CASSLLGMDTQYF; DNA: TGTGCCAGCAGCTTACTAGGCATGGATACGCAGTATTTT
size: .; V: TRBV5-1; D: .; J: TRBJ1-1; CDR3: CASSFGNTEAFF; DNA: TGCGCCAGCAGCTTTGGAAACACTGAAGCTTTCTTT
size: .; V: TRBV10-3; D: TRBD2; J: TRBJ2-2; CDR3: CATNGGGQTTGELFF; DNA: TGTGCCACCAATGGGGGAGGGCAAACCACCGGGGAGCTGTTTTTT
size: once; V: TRBV18; D: TRBD2; J: TRBJ2-3; CDR3: CASSTSGTQYF; DNA: TGTGCCAGCTCAACTAGCGGTACGCAGTATTTT
size: .; V: TRBV2; D: TRBD1; J: TRBJ1-1; CDR3: CASSELDRATEAFF; DNA: TGTGCCAGCAGTGAACTGGACAGGGCTACTGAAGCTTTCTTT
size: once; V: TRBV3-1/TRBV3-2; D: .; J: TRBJ2-5; CDR3: CASSQEGVTGQETQYF; DNA: TGTGCCAGCAGCCAAGAAGGGGTGACAGGCCAAGAGACCCAGTACTTC
size: .; V: TRBV4-1; D: .; J: TRBJ2-3; CDR3: CASSQPTDTQYF; DNA: TGCGCCAGCAGCCAACCGACAGATACGCAGTATTTT
size: .; V: TRBV14; D: .; J: TRBJ1-1; CDR3: CASSQDSKAGMNTEAFF; DNA: TGTGCCAGCAGCCAAGATTCTAAGGCGGGGATGAACACTGAAGCTTTCTTT
size: .; V: TRBV2; D: .; J: TRBJ1-5; CDR3: CASRADSNQPQHF; DNA: TGTGCCAGCAGAGCTGACAGCAATCAGCCCCAGCATTTT
size: few; V: TRBV4-1; D: TRBD1; J: TRBJ2-7; CDR3: CASSQRTGVGEQYF; DNA: TGCGCCAGCAGCCAGAGAACAGGGGTAGGCGAGCAGTACTTC
size: .; V: TRBV13; D: TRBD1; J: TRBJ2-3; CDR3: CASSPTGRHTDTQYF; DNA: TGTGCCAGCAGCCCGACAGGGAGACACACAGATACGCAGTATTTT
size: .; V: TRBV4-1; D: .; J: TRBJ2-1; CDR3: CASSQVGRGNNEQFF; DNA: TGCGCCAGCAGCCAAGTGGGGCGGGGAAACAATGAGCAGTTCTTC
size: .; V: TRBV10-3; D: .; J: TRBJ1-2; CDR3: CAISDQQMLSGYTF; DNA: TGTGCCATCAGTGATCAACAGATGCTAAGCGGCTACACCTTC
size: .; V: TRBV4-3; D: .; J: TRBJ2-7; CDR3: CASSQEEGRTGEQYF; DNA: TGCGCCAGCAGCCAAGAGGAGGGACGCACGGGGGAGCAGTACTTC
size: .; V: TRBV19; D: TRBD1; J: TRBJ1-1; CDR3: CASHRQGYTEAFF; DNA: TGTGCCAGCCACCGACAGGGTTACACTGAAGCTTTCTTT
size: few; V: TRBV6-6; D: .; J: TRBJ1-1; CDR3: CAVSSRATVNTEAFF; DNA: TGTGCCGTCTCCTCCCGGGCGACAGTGAACACTGAAGCTTTCTTT
size: .; V: TRBV6-5; D: TRBD1; J: TRBJ2-1; CDR3: CASSLRQGSYNEQFF; DNA: TGTGCCAGCAGCTTGCGACAGGGATCCTACAATGAGCAGTTCTTC
size: .; V: TRBV7-8; D: .; J: TRBJ2-5; CDR3: CASSRRSPGDSETQYF; DNA: TGTGCCAGCAGCCGACGGTCCCCGGGCGATTCGGAGACCCAGTACTTC
size: .; V: TRBV5-1; D: .; J: TRBJ1-3; CDR3: CASSLGTLLGNTIYF; DNA: TGCGCCAGCAGCTTGGGAACACTTCTCGGAAACACCATATATTTT
size: .; V: TRBV11-2; D: .; J: TRBJ2-3; CDR3: CASSLVLSPTDTQYF; DNA: TGTGCCAGCAGCTTAGTGTTGTCCCCCACAGATACGCAGTATTTT
size: .; V: TRBV6-5; D: TRBD1; J: TRBJ1-2; CDR3: CASSTGPNDGYTF; DNA: TGTGCCAGCTCGACAGGGCCAAACGACGGGTACACCTTC
size: .; V: TRBV27; D: .; J: TRBJ2-7; CDR3: CASSPLGERYEQYF; DNA: TGTGCCAGCAGCCCCTTGGGGGAGCGCTACGAGCAGTACTTC
size: .; V: TRBV5-1; D: TRBD2; J: TRBJ2-7; CDR3: CASSRGGEYEQYF; DNA: TGCGCCAGCAGCCGGGGGGGGGAATACGAGCAGTACTTC
size: .; V: TRBV29-1; D: .; J: TRBJ1-1; CDR3: CSVDGPSGTEAFF; DNA: TGCAGCGTTGATGGCCCGTCGGGCACTGAAGCTTTCTTT
size: .; V: TRBV4-1; D: .; J: TRBJ2-5; CDR3: CASSQDRTQYF; DNA: TGCGCCAGCAGCCAAGACCGGACCCAGTACTTC
size: .; V: TRBV19; D: TRBD1; J: TRBJ2-7; CDR3: CASSIEGPTGTGDYEQYF; DNA: TGTGCCAGTAGTATCGAAGGACCCACCGGGACAGGTGATTACGAGCAGTACTTC
size: .; V: TRBV27; D: TRBD2; J: TRBJ2-7; CDR3: CASRPMASSGGREQYF; DNA: TGTGCCAGCAGACCCATGGCGTCCAGCGGGGGTCGCGAGCAGTACTTC
size: .; V: TRBV7-2; D: TRBD1; J: TRBJ2-2; CDR3: CASSPRDGTGGGGELFF; DNA: TGTGCCAGCAGCCCGCGTGACGGGACAGGGGGCGGCGGGGAGCTGTTTTTT
size: .; V: TRBV10-3; D: TRBD1; J: TRBJ1-4; CDR3: CAISSGQGTEKLFF; DNA: TGTGCCATCAGTTCGGGACAGGGGACCGAAAAACTGTTTTTT
size: .; V: TRBV10-2; D: TRBD2; J: TRBJ2-7; CDR3: CASCLAGGASYEQYF; DNA: TGCGCCAGCTGTCTAGCGGGAGGGGCCTCCTACGAGCAGTACTTC
size: .; V: TRBV7-3; D: .; J: TRBJ2-7; CDR3: CASSFGDYEQYF; DNA: TGTGCCAGCAGCTTCGGCGACTACGAGCAGTACTTC
size: .; V: TRBV6-1; D: TRBD1; J: TRBJ2-7; CDR3: CASSEWTGSYEQYF; DNA: TGTGCCAGCAGTGAATGGACAGGATCCTACGAGCAGTACTTC
size: .; V: TRBV4-1; D: .; J: TRBJ2-1; CDR3: CASSQERGGIEQFF; DNA: TGCGCCAGCAGCCAAGAGAGGGGGGGAATTGAGCAGTTCTTC
size: .; V: TRBV5-4; D: .; J: TRBJ2-3; CDR3: CASSSSGVPRGTDTQYF; DNA: TGTGCCAGCAGCTCTTCCGGGGTCCCTCGAGGGACAGATACGCAGTATTTT
size: .; V: TRBV5-1; D: TRBD1; J: TRBJ2-5; CDR3: CASSLGGTTGHQETQYF; DNA: TGCGCCAGCAGCTTGGGGGGAACGACAGGGCACCAAGAGACCCAGTACTTC
size: few; V: TRBV9; D: TRBD2; J: TRBJ2-2; CDR3: CASGSGTTNTGELFF; DNA: TGTGCCAGCGGTTCGGGGACTACGAACACCGGGGAGCTGTTTTTT
size: .; V: TRBV7-8; D: .; J: TRBJ2-7; CDR3: CASSSGRFTYEQYF; DNA: TGTGCCAGCAGCTCGGGACGGTTCACCTACGAGCAGTACTTC
size: few; V: TRBV7-8; D: .; J: TRBJ1-3; CDR3: CASSRNREHSGNTIYF; DNA: TGTGCCAGCAGCCGAAATCGGGAACACTCTGGAAACACCATATATTTT
size: once; V: TRBV7-9; D: TRBD1; J: TRBJ1-1; CDR3: CASSLAIGTGKFLNTEAFF; DNA: TGTGCCAGCAGCTTAGCCATCGGGACAGGTAAATTTTTGAACACTGAAGCTTTCTTT
size: .; V: TRBV20-1; D: .; J: TRBJ1-2; CDR3: CSAREEVGYTF; DNA: TGCAGTGCCCGGGAGGAGGTTGGCTACACCTTC